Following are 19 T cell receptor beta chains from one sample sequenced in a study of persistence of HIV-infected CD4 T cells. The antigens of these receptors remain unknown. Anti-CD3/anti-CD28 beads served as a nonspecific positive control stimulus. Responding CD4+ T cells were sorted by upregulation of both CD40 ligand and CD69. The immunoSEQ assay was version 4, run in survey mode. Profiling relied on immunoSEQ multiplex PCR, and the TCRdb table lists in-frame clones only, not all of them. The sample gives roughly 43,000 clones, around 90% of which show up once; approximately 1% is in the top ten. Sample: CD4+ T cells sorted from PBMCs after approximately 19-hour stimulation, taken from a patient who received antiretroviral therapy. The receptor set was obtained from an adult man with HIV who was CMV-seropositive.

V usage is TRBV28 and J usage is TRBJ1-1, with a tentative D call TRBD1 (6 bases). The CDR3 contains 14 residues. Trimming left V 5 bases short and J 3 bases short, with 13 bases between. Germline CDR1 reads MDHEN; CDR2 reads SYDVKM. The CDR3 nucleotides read TGTGCCAGCAGTGCCTATAGGGGGGACACTGAAGCTTTCTTT. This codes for CASSAYRGDTEAFF.

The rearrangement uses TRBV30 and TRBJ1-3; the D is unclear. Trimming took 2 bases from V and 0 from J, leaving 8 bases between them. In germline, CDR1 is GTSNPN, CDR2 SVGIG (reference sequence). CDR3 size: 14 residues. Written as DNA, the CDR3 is TGTGCCTGGAGTCTCGACCTCTCTGGAAACACCATATATTTT. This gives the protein CAWSLDLSGNTIYF.

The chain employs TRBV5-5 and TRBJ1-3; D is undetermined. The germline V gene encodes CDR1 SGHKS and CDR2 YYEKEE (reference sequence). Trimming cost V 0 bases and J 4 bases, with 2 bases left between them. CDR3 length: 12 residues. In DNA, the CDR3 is TGTGCCAGCAGCTTGGAAGGAAACACCATATATTTT. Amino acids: CASSLEGNTIYF.

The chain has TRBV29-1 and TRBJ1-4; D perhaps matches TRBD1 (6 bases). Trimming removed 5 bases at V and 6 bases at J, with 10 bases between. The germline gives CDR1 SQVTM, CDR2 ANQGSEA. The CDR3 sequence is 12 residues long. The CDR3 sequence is CSVRRGDEKLFF. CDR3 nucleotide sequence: TGCAGCGTTCGGAGGGGGGATGAAAAACTGTTTTTT.

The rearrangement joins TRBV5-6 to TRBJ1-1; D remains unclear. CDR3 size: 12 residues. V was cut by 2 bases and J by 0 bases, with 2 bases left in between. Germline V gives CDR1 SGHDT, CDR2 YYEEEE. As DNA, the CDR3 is TGTGCCAGCAGCTTTCTGAACACTGAAGCTTTCTTT. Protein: CASSFLNTEAFF.

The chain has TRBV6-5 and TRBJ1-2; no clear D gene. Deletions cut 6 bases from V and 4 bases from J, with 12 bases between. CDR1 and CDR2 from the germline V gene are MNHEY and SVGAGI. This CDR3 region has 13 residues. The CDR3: CASSPGLFYGYTF. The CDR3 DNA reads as TGTGCCAGCAGCCCCGGGTTGTTCTATGGCTACACCTTC.

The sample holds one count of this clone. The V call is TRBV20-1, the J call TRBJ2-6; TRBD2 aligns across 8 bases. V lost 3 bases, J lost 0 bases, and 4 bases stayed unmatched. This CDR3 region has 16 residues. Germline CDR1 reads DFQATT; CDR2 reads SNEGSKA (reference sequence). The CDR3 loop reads CSASLAGFSGANVLTF. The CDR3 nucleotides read TGCAGTGCTAGTTTAGCGGGGTTCTCTGGGGCCAACGTCCTGACTTTC.

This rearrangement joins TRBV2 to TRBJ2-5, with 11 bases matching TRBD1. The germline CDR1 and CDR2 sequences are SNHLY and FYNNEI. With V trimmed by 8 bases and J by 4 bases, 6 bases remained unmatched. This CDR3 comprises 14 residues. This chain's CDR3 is CASCPGTGGETQYF. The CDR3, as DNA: TGTGCCAGCTGCCCCGGGACAGGGGGAGAGACCCAGTACTTC.

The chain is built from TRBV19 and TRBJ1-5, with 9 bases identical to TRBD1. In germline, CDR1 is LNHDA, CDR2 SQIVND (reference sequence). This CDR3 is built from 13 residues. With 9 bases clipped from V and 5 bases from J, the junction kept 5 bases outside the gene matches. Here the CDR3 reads CASKDRGHQPQHF. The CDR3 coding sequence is TGTGCCAGCAAGGACAGGGGTCATCAGCCCCAGCATTTT. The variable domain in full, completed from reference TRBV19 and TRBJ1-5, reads DGGITQSPKYLFRKEGQNVTLSCEQNLNHDAMYWYRQDPGQGLRLIYYSQIVNDFQKGDIAEGYSVSREKKESFPLTVTSAQKNPTAFYLCASKDRGHQPQHFGDGTRLSIL.

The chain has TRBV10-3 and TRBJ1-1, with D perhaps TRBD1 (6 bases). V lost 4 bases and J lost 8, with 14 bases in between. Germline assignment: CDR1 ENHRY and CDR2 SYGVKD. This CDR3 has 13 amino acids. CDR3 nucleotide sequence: TGTGCCATCAGTGGGGGGGGCGCGGTAGAAGCTTTCTTT. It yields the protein CAISGGGAVEAFF.

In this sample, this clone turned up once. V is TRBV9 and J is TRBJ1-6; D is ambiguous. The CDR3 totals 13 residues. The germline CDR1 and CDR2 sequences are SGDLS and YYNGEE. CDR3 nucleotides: TGTCACGATGGGTTTCCCTATAATTCACCCCTCCACTTT. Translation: CHDGFPYNSPLHF. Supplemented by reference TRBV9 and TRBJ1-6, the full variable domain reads DSGVTQTPKHLITATGQRVTLRCSPRSGDLSVYWYQQSLDQGLQFLIQYYNGEERAKGNILERFSAQQFPDLHSELNLSSLELGDSALYFCHDGFPYNSPLHFGNGTRLTVT.

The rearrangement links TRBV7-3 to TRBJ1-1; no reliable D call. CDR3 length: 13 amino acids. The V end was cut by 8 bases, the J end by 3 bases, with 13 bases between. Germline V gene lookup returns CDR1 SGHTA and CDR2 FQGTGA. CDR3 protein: CASSSQRDTEAFF. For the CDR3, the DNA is TGTGCCAGCTCCTCGCAGAGGGACACTGAAGCTTTCTTT.

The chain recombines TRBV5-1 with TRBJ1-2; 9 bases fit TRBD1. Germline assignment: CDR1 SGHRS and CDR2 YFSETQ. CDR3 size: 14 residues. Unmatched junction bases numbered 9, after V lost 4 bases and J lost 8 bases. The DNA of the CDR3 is TGCGCCAGCAGCCGCGGGGACAGGGCGGAGGGCTACACCTTC. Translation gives CASSRGDRAEGYTF.

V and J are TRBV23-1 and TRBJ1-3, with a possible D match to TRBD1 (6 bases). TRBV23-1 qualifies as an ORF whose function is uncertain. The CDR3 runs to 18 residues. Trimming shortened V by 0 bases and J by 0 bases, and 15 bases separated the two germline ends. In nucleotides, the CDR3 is TGCGCCAGCAGTCAATCGCCTGGACAGATCCTCTCTGGAAACACCATATATTTT. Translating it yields CASSQSPGQILSGNTIYF.

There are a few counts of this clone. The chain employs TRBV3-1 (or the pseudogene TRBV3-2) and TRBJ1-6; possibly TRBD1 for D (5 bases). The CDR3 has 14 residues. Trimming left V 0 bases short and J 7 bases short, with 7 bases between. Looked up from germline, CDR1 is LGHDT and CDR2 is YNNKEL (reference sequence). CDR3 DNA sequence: TGTGCCAGCAGCCAAGAGACAGAAAATTCACCCCTCCACTTT. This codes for CASSQETENSPLHF.

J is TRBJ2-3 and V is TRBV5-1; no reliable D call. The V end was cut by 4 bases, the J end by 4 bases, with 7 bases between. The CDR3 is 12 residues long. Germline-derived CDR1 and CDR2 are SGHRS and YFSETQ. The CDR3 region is CASSRLADTQYF. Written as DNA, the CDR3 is TGCGCCAGCAGCCGACTGGCAGATACGCAGTATTTT.

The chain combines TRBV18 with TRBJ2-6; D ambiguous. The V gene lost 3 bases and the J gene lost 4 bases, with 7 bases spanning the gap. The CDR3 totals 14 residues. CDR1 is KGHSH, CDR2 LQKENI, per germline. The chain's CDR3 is CASSPAEGANVLTF. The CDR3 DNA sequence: TGTGCCAGCTCACCCGCGGAAGGGGCCAACGTCCTGACTTTC. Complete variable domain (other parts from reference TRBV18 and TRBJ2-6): NAGVMQNPRHLVRRRGQEARLRCSPMKGHSHVYWYRQLPEEGLKFMVYLQKENIIDESGMPKERFSAEFPKEGPSILRIQQVVRGDSAAYFCASSPAEGANVLTFGAGSRLTVL.

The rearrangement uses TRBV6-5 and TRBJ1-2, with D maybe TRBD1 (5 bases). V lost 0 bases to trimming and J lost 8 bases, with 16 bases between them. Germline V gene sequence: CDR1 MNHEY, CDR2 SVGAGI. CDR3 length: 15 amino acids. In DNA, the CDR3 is TGTGCCAGCAGTTACTCGAAAGGGGCGGAATTCGGCTACACCTTC. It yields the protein CASSYSKGAEFGYTF.

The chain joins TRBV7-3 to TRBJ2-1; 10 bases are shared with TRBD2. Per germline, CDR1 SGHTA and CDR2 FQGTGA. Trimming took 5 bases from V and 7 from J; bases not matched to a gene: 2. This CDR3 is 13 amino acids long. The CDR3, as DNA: TGTGCCAGCAGCGTTAGCGGGGGGAATGAGCAGTTCTTC. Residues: CASSVSGGNEQFF.